This T cell receptor (beta chain) comes out of a study of T cells in Graves' hyperthyroidism and ophthalmopathy. Study conclusions and caveats: Expanded thyroid clonotypes (above 0.001) were mostly also found in blood. Ophthalmopathy was separated from stable hyperthyroidism by a 13 V-J model.

This clonotype was observed a few times. Its target is not known. There were TCR beta CDR3 regions amplified from RNA transcripts. The HTBI primer set served for first-round RT-PCR of the TCR CDR3. Each CDR3 protein gets one entry after TCRdb re-called the multiplex PCR reads with MiXCR. The sample lists about 500,000 distinct CDR3 sequences, approximately 15% occurring once. Trimming left V 0 bases short and J 0 bases short, with 12 bases between. The CDR3 is 17 amino acids. The germline V gene encodes CDR1 MGHRA and CDR2 YSYEKL. The receptor was derived from a woman under 30 with Graves' hyperthyroidism. The sample taken for sequencing was blood. V is TRBV4-1 and J is TRBJ1-5; D might be TRBD1 (6 bases). The CDR3 DNA is TGCGCCAGCAGCCAAGATTCGGGGGGGCTTAGCAATCAGCCCCAGCATTTT. Amino acids: CASSQDSGGLSNQPQHF.